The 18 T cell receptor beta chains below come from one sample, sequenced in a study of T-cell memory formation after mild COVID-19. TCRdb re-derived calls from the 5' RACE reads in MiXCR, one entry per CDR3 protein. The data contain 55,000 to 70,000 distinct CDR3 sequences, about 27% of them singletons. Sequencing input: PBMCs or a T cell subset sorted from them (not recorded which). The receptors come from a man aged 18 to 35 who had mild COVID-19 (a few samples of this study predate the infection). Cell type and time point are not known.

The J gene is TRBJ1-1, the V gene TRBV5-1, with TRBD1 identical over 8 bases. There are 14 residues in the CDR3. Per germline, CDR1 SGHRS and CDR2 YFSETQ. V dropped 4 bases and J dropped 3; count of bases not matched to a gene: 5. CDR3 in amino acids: CASSPYRGDTEAFF. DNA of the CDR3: TGCGCCAGCAGCCCATACAGGGGGGACACTGAAGCTTTCTTT. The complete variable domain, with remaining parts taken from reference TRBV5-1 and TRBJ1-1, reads KAGVTQTPRYLIKTRGQQVTLSCSPISGHRSVSWYQQTPGQGLQFLFEYFSETQRNKGNFPGRFSGRQFSNSRSEMNVSTLELGDSALYLCASSPYRGDTEAFFGQGTRLTVV.

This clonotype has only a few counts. CDR3 bases: TGCAGTGCTAGCGGTACAGCTAGCTATGGCTACACCTTC. Protein sequence: CSASGTASYGYTF. V gene TRBV20-1 combines with J gene TRBJ1-2; D uncertain. This CDR3 is built from 13 residues. Deletions cut 3 bases from V and 4 bases from J, with 12 bases between. Germline V gene lookup returns CDR1 DFQATT and CDR2 SNEGSKA (reference sequence).

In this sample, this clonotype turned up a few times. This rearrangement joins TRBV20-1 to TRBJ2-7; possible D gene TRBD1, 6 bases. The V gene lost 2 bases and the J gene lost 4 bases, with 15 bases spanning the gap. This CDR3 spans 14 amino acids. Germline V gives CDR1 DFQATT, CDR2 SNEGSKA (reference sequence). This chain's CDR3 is CSARSQGTKYEQYV. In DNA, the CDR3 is TGCAGTGCTAGAAGCCAGGGGACGAAGTACGAGCAGTACGTC.

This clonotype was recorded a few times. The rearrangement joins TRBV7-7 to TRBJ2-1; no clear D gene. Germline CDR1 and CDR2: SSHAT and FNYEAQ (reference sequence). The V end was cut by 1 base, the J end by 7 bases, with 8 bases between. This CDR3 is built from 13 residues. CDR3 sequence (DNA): TGTGCCAGCAGCTTAGGCGATCCGAATGAGCAGTTCTTC. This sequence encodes CASSLGDPNEQFF.

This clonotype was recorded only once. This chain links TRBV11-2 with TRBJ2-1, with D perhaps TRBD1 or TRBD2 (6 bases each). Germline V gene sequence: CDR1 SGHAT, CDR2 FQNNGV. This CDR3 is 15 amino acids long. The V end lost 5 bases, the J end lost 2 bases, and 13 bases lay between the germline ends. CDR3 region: CASSPLGGTYNEQFF. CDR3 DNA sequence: TGTGCCAGCAGCCCGCTCGGGGGCACCTACAATGAGCAGTTCTTC.

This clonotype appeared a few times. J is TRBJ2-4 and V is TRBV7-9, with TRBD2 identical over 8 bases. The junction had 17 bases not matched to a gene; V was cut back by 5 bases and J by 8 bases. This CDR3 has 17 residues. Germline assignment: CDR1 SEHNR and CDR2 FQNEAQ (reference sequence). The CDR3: CASSPFPTGTSVDIQYF. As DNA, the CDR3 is TGTGCCAGCAGCCCATTCCCAACCGGGACTAGTGTCGACATTCAGTACTTC.

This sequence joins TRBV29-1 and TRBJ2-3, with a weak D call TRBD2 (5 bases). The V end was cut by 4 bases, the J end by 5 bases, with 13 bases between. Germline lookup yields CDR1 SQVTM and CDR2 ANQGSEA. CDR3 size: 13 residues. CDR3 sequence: CSVGGPLGDTQYF. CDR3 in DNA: TGCAGCGTTGGAGGGCCCCTGGGAGATACGCAGTATTTT.

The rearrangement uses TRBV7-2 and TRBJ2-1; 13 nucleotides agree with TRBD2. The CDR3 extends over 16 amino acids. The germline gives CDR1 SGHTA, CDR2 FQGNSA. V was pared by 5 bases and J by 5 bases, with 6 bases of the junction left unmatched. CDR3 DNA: TGTGCCAGCAGCCCAGTGGGGACTAGCGGGGACAATGAGCAGTTCTTC. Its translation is CASSPVGTSGDNEQFF.

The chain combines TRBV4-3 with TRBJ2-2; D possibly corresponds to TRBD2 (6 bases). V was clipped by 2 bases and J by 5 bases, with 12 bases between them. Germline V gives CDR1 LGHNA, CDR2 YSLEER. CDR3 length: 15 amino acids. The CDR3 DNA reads TGCGCCAGCAGCCAAAGGGACTTTATGACCGGGGAGCTGTTTTTT. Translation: CASSQRDFMTGELFF.

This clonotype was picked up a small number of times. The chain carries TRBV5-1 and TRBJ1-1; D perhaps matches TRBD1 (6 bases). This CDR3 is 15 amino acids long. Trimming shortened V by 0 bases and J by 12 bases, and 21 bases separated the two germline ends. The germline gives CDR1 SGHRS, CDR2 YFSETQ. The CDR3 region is CASSLAESGETGSFF. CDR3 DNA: TGCGCCAGCAGCTTGGCCGAGTCAGGGGAAACCGGATCTTTCTTT.

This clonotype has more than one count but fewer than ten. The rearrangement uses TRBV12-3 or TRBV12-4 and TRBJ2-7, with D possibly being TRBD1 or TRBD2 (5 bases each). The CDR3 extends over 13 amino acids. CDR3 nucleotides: TGCGTCAGCAGCCCCGGGGCTGGGGACGAGCAGTACGTC. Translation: CVSSPGAGDEQYV.

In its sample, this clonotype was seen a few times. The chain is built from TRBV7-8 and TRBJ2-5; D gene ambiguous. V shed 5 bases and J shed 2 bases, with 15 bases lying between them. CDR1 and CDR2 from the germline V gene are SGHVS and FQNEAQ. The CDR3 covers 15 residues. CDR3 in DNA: TGTGCCAGCAGCACCGTCATGGGGATACAAGAGACCCAGTACTTC. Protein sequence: CASSTVMGIQETQYF.

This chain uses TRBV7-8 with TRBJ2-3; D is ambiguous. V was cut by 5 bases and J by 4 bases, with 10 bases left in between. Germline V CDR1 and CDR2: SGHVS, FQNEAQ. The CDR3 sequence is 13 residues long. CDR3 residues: CASSPWQADTQYF. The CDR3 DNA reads TGTGCCAGCAGCCCATGGCAGGCAGATACGCAGTATTTT.

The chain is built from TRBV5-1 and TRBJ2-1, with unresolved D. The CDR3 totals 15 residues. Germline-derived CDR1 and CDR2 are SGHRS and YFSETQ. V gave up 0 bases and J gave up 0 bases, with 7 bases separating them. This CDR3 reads CASSLGVLSYNEQFF. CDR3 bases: TGCGCCAGCAGCTTGGGTGTCCTCTCCTACAATGAGCAGTTCTTC.

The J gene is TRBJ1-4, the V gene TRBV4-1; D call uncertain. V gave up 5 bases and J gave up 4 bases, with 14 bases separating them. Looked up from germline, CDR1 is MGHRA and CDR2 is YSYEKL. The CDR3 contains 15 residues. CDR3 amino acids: CASSSLEQYNEKLFF. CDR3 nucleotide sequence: TGCGCCAGCAGCAGCTTGGAACAGTATAATGAAAAACTGTTTTTT.

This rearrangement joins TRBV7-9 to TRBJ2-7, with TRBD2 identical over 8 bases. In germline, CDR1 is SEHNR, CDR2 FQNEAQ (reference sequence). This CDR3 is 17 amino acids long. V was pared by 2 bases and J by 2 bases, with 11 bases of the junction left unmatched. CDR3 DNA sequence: TGTGCCAGCAGCTTAAGCCCGCGGCCGGGGGGGGCCTACGAGCAGTACTTC. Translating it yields CASSLSPRPGGAYEQYF.

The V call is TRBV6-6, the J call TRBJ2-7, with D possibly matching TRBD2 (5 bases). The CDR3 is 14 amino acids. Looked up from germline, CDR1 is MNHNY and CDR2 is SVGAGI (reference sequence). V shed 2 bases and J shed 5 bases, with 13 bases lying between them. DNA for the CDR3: TGTGCCAGCAGTTACGAGGGTAAAGCTCACGAGCAGTACGTC. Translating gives CASSYEGKAHEQYV.

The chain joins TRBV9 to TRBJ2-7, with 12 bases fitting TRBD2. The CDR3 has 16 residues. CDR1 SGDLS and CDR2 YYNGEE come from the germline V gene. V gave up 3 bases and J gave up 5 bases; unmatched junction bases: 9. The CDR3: CASSAQTSGGRNEQYF. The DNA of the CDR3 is TGTGCCAGCAGCGCGCAGACTAGCGGGGGTAGGAACGAGCAGTACTTC.